A selection of T cell receptor beta chains follows, all from one sample in a study of shared clonotypes between healthy human individuals. Only in-frame clones appear in the TCRdb table, and some are missing; sequencing was by immunoSEQ multiplex PCR. The sample includes over 850,000 clones, 75% to 85% of them seen just once. The source material was memory CD4+ T cells from PBMCs. The receptors were sampled from a man aged 18 to 29 in good health. Some clones in this sample may be carry-over from other donors' samples. Each CDR3 is given with its conserved first and last residue. Fields, in order: J gene, V gene, CDR3 length, CDR3 protein.

TRBJ2-1 TRBV6-1 12 CASRGTANEQFF
TRBJ1-3 TRBV5-1 16 CASSLPGQSSGNTIYF
TRBJ1-1 TRBV27 18 CASSPRKQGWQFDTEAFF
TRBJ1-4 TRBV28 14 CASTRGGSNEKLFF
TRBJ2-2 TRBV6-1 11 CASKDTGELFF
TRBJ2-6 TRBV7-7 17 CASSAHLPQSRANVLTF
TRBJ2-1 TRBV11-2 13 CASSPNLQGAMLF
TRBJ1-1 TRBV28 13 CASRPGVGTEAFF
TRBJ1-1 TRBV30 14 CAWSSGDRGTEAFF
TRBJ2-7 TRBV2 14 CASTFSGSSDEQYF
TRBJ2-1 TRBV7-9 14 CASSLEGNNNEQFF
TRBJ2-3 TRBV5-1 16 CASSLQAGGSSDTQYF
TRBJ2-3 TRBV10-3 18 CAISDSTGTPVSTDTQYF